This T cell receptor (beta chain) is drawn from a study of cytomegalovirus exposure and HLA in healthy donors. Researchers ran the PCR with 60 Vbeta and 13 Jbeta primers. Assay used: immunoSEQ multiplex PCR; TCRdb lists only in-frame clones, some missing. The sample includes around 160,000 clones, 70% to 80% of them seen just once. Germline V gene data show CDR1 as SGHRS and CDR2 as YFSETQ. This CDR3 is 14 amino acids long. The V end lost 0 bases, the J end lost 2 bases, and 8 bases lay between the germline ends. This clone appeared a few times. The origin of this receptor is a man aged 45-65 years in good health and CMV-seropositive. Specimen: PBMCs. V gene TRBV5-1 combines with J gene TRBJ1-1; unclear D gene. In nucleotides, the CDR3 is TGCGCCAGCAGCTTGGGGCAGGCAAACACTGAAGCTTTCTTT. It translates to CASSLGQANTEAFF. Full variable domain (remainder filled in from reference TRBV5-1 and TRBJ1-1): KAGVTQTPRYLIKTRGQQVTLSCSPISGHRSVSWYQQTPGQGLQFLFEYFSETQRNKGNFPGRFSGRQFSNSRSEMNVSTLELGDSALYLCASSLGQANTEAFFGQGTRLTVV.